This entry lists 10 T cell receptor beta chains sequenced from one sample in a study of T cell responses to AZD1222 COVID-19 vaccine (dated by TCRdb to about 2021). The sample's time point label, decoded: baseline before first vaccination. The treatment or condition label on this specimen signifies: meningococcal conjugate vaccine given as trial control. Receptor amplification or capture employed the immunoSEQ multiplex PCR assay. TCRdb retrieved this table from immuneACCESS and kept in-frame rearrangements only. Not all clones are present; in checked studies, unresolved V genes account for under half, and no reason is known for the remainder. The sample includes under 150,000 clones, with about 89% observed a single time. Roughly 10% of the sample is in the top ten clones. Source: peripheral blood, taken on day 0 of MenACWY control vaccination. Every receptor here comes from an adult in good health.

The rearrangement links TRBV28 to TRBJ2-7, with TRBD2 identical over 7 bases. Germline-derived CDR1 and CDR2 are MDHEN and SYDVKM. There are 14 residues in the CDR3. With 5 bases clipped from V and 3 bases from J, the junction kept 7 bases outside the gene matches. CDR3 nucleotide sequence: TGTGCCAGCAGTCTCGGGGGGTCCGGCTACGAGCAGTACTTC. It specifies CASSLGGSGYEQYF.

The chain has TRBV4-2 and TRBJ2-7; TRBD1 matches at 9 bases. Looked up from germline, CDR1 is LGHNA and CDR2 is YNFKEQ. J lost 5 bases, V lost 4 bases, and 15 bases had no gene match. The CDR3 is 17 residues long. The CDR3 nucleotides are TGTGCCAGCAGCCCTGTATTTGAGACAGGGGGTTCTGACGAGCAGTACTTC. Its protein product is CASSPVFETGGSDEQYF.

This clone was found once. The genes are TRBV12-3 or TRBV12-4 and TRBJ2-3, with a possible D match to TRBD1 (6 bases). The CDR3 has 12 residues. V was clipped by 4 bases and J by 14 bases, with 16 bases between them. In nucleotides, the CDR3 is TGTGCCAGCAGTTCCGACAGGAATCCCTCGTATTTT. It specifies CASSSDRNPSYF.

This clone was picked up one time. The chain joins TRBV29-1 to TRBJ1-2; weak D call: TRBD1 (6 bases). This CDR3 has 13 amino acids. The ends were cut back, 7 bases at V and 2 bases at J, with 14 bases in the middle. Germline-derived CDR1 and CDR2 are SQVTM and ANQGSEA. The DNA for the CDR3 is TGCAGCGCCAGGACAGACTCCAACTATGGCTACACCTTC. Its translation is CSARTDSNYGYTF.

The chain employs TRBV18 and TRBJ2-7, with 8 bases aligning to TRBD2. The J segment lost 3 bases and the V segment lost 1 base, leaving 8 bases of the junction unmatched. This CDR3 comprises 16 residues. Per germline, CDR1 KGHSH and CDR2 LQKENI. The CDR3 region is CASSPRRRTSFYEQYF. CDR3 sequence (DNA): TGTGCCAGCTCACCACGACGACGGACTAGCTTCTACGAGCAGTACTTC. The full variable domain, its missing parts supplied by reference TRBV18 and TRBJ2-7, is NAGVMQNPRHLVRRRGQEARLRCSPMKGHSHVYWYRQLPEEGLKFMVYLQKENIIDESGMPKERFSAEFPKEGPSILRIQQVVRGDSAAYFCASSPRRRTSFYEQYFGPGTRLTVT.

The genes are TRBV4-1 and TRBJ2-1; the match to TRBD2 covers 14 bases. The germline V gene encodes CDR1 MGHRA and CDR2 YSYEKL. This CDR3 is built from 15 residues. The J segment lost 6 bases and the V segment lost 6 bases, leaving 4 bases of the junction unmatched. CDR3: CASRSGLAGGNEQFF. The CDR3, as DNA: TGCGCCAGCAGATCCGGACTAGCGGGAGGCAATGAGCAGTTCTTC.

The sample holds a few counts of this clone. The chain combines TRBV6-5 with TRBJ1-1; D call uncertain. The germline CDR1 and CDR2 sequences are MNHEY and SVGAGI. Trimming removed 8 bases from V and 1 base from J, with 14 bases in between. The CDR3 sequence is 14 residues long. CDR3 region: CASSRTNSNTEAFF. CDR3 bases: TGTGCCAGCTCGCGGACGAATTCGAACACTGAAGCTTTCTTT.

The V and J genes are TRBV20-1 and TRBJ2-6; D is possibly TRBD2 (5 bases). The CDR3 is 17 amino acids. V shed 3 bases and J shed 0 bases, with 15 bases lying between them. CDR1 is DFQATT, CDR2 SNEGSKA, per germline (reference sequence). CDR3 in DNA: TGCAGTGCTAGTCAGCGGAGGAAAAACTCTGGGGCCAACGTCCTGACTTTC. Amino acid sequence: CSASQRRKNSGANVLTF.

Here the CDR3 reads CASSIPGYEQFF. The DNA for the CDR3 is TGTGCCAGTAGTATCCCTGGCTATGAGCAGTTCTTC. The rearrangement uses TRBV19 and TRBJ2-1; unclear D gene. The V and J ends lost 3 bases and 8 bases respectively, with 8 bases between them. The CDR3 contains 12 residues. The germline V gene has CDR1 LNHDA and CDR2 SQIVND (reference sequence). The variable domain in full, with the rest retrieved from reference TRBV19 and TRBJ2-1, is DGGITQSPKYLFRKEGQNVTLSCEQNLNHDAMYWYRQDPGQGLRLIYYSQIVNDFQKGDIAEGYSVSREKKESFPLTVTSAQKNPTAFYLCASSIPGYEQFFGPGTRLTVL.

This chain links TRBV6-5 with TRBJ2-7, with D possibly being TRBD2 (7 bases). The V gene's germline CDR1 is MNHEY and CDR2 SVGAGI. The CDR3 covers 13 residues. V gave up 11 bases and J gave up 4 bases, with 18 bases separating them. CDR3 loop: CACSAGARYEQYF. The CDR3 DNA is TGTGCCTGCTCTGCGGGGGCGAGATACGAGCAGTACTTC.